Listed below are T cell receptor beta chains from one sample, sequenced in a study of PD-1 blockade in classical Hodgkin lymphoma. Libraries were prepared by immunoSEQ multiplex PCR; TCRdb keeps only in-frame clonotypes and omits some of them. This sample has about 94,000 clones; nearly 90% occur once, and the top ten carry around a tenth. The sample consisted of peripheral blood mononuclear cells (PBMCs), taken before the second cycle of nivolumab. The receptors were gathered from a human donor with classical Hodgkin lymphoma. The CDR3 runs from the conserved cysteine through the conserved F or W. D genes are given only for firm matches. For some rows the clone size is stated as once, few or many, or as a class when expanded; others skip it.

TGTGCCAGCAGCTTATGGGACAGGCCCAATGAGCAGTTCTTC CASSLWDRPNEQFF TRBV7-9 - TRBJ2-1 TRBD1
TGCGCCAGCAGTGAGTCTGTTGGACTAGTGAATGAGCAGTTCTTC CASSESVGLVNEQFF TRBV10-1 - TRBJ2-1 TRBD2
TGTGCCAGCAGCGTAGACAGCCAGTCATCCTACGAGCAGTACTTC CASSVDSQSSYEQYF TRBV9 - TRBJ2-7 -
TGTGCCAGCAGCTTAGGGAAAGCGGGAGGGTTTCACAATGAGCAGTTCTTC CASSLGKAGGFHNEQFF TRBV7-3 - TRBJ2-1 TRBD2
TGTGCCAGCAGCTTACAAGGGCTTAGTTCACCCCTCCACTTT CASSLQGLSSPLHF TRBV13 - TRBJ1-6 -
TGTGCCAGCGGAGGCCAGTCCCACTATGGCTACACCTTC CASGGQSHYGYTF TRBV28 - TRBJ1-2 -
TGTGCCAGCAGCCAGAATAGCGGGGGGTTGGGAGAGACCCAGTACTTC CASSQNSGGLGETQYF TRBV4-2 - TRBJ2-5 TRBD2
TGTGCCAGCAGCCAAGATCGGTGGCTTAATGAAAAACTGTTTTTT CASSQDRWLNEKLFF TRBV4-2 - TRBJ1-4 -
TGTGCCAGCAGTTACTCGATACGGCGGACTAACTATGGCTACACCTTC CASSYSIRRTNYGYTF TRBV6-5 - TRBJ1-2 -
TGTGCCAGCAGAGGTTTAGGGGACAGGGGTCAAAATGAAAAACTGTTTTTT CASRGLGDRGQNEKLFF TRBV7-3 once TRBJ1-4 TRBD1
TGCAGCGTTGAAGGACTAGCGGGAGGGTACCAAGAGACCCAGTACTTC CSVEGLAGGYQETQYF TRBV29-1 - TRBJ2-5 TRBD2
TGTGCCAGCAGCCCTAGGACAGGGGCTCAGCCCCAGCATTTT CASSPRTGAQPQHF TRBV7-8 - TRBJ1-5 TRBD1
TGTGCCAGCAGCCAAACGGGACGGGGGCACACTGAAGCTTTCTTT CASSQTGRGHTEAFF TRBV5-5 - TRBJ1-1 -
TGTGCCAGCAGAGAGACAGGGGTTGAAACTGAAGCTTTCTTT CASRETGVETEAFF TRBV2 - TRBJ1-1 TRBD1
TGTGCCAGCATCGACAGCCAAGAGACCCAGTACTTC CASIDSQETQYF TRBV11-2 once TRBJ2-5 -
TGCGCCAGCAGCCTCGGAGGGTCGGGCTACACCTTC CASSLGGSGYTF TRBV5-1 - TRBJ1-2 -
TGTGCCAGCAGTTTATACGGGACACTTTCCTACTATGGCTACACCTTC CASSLYGTLSYYGYTF TRBV28 few TRBJ1-2 -
TGTGCCATCAGTGGAGACATCTACTACGAGCAGTACTTC CAISGDIYYEQYF TRBV10-3 once TRBJ2-7 -
TGTGCCAGCAGCTTAAGGACGCTAGACGGCCTGACCATCCAAGAGACCCAGTACTTC CASSLRTLDGLTIQETQYF TRBV7-9 - TRBJ2-5 -
TGTGCCAGCAGCTTTAACCTGGGGGGCCAGCAGTTCTTC CASSFNLGGQQFF TRBV11-3 - TRBJ2-1 -
TGTGCCAGCAGTTTACAGACTAGCGGGAGTTACGAGCAGTACTTC CASSLQTSGSYEQYF TRBV28 - TRBJ2-7 TRBD2
TGTGCCAGTAGTATGACCCGGTTGGGGGAGACCCAGTACTTC CASSMTRLGETQYF TRBV19 - TRBJ2-5 -